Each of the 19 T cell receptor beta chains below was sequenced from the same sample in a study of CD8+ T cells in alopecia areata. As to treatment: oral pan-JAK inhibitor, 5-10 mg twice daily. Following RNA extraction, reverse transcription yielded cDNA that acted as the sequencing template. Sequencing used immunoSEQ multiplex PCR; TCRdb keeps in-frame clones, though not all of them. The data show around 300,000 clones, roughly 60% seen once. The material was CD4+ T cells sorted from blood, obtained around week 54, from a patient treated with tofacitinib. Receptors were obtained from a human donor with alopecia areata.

The CDR3 sequence: CASISPGTGVEKLFF. The CDR3 DNA sequence: TGTGCCAGCATTTCCCCCGGGACAGGGGTTGAAAAACTGTTTTTT. The V gene is TRBV28, the J gene TRBJ1-4; the match to TRBD1 covers 10 bases. Germline V lookup: CDR1 MDHEN, CDR2 SYDVKM. V shed 7 bases and J 7 bases; nucleotides not matched to a gene: 9. This CDR3 contains 15 residues.

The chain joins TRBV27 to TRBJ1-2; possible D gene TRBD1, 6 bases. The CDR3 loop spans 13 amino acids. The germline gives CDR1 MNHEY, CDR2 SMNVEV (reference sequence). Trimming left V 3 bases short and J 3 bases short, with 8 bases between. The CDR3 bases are TGTGCCAGCAGTTTTGCAGGGGACTATGGCTACACCTTC. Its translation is CASSFAGDYGYTF.

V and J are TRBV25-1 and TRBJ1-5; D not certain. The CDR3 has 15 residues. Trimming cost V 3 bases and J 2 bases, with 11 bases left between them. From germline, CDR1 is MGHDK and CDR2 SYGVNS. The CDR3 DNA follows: TGTGCCAGCAGTGATGGCCTGAGGGGCAATCAGCCCCAGCATTTT. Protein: CASSDGLRGNQPQHF.

This CDR3 reads CASSEDRDNEQFF. The CDR3 nucleotides are TGTGCCAGCAGCGAGGACAGGGACAATGAGCAGTTCTTC. The rearrangement uses TRBV7-9 and TRBJ2-1; TRBD1 agrees at 8 bases. V was clipped by 5 bases and J by 5 bases; unmatched bases: 2. Germline V lookup: CDR1 SEHNR, CDR2 FQNEAQ (reference sequence). This CDR3 is built from 13 residues.

The CDR3 loop is CASSREGFSPLHF. The DNA of the CDR3 is TGTGCCAGCAGTCGCGAGGGGTTTTCACCCCTCCACTTT. V usage is TRBV6-5 and J usage is TRBJ1-6, with D perhaps TRBD1 (5 bases). Germline lookup yields CDR1 MNHEY and CDR2 SVGAGI. The CDR3 is 13 amino acids. Trimming took 5 bases from V and 9 from J, leaving 11 bases between them.

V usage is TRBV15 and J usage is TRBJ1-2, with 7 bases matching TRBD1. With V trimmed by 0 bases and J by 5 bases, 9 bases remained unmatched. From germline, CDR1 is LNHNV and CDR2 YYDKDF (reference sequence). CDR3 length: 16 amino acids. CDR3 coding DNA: TGTGCCACCAGCAGAGAGAGGGGACAGTTGGGGTATGGCTACACCTTC. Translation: CATSRERGQLGYGYTF.

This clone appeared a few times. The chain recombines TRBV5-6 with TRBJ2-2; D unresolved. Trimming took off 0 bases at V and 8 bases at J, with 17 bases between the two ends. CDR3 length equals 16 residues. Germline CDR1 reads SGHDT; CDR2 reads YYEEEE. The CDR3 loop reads CASSLAVVLATGELFF. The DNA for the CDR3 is TGTGCCAGCAGCTTGGCGGTTGTATTGGCTACAGGGGAGCTGTTTTTT.

The CDR3 region has the DNA TGCAGCGCGGGCAGGGGGCCAGAAAAACTGTTTTTT. Its protein is CSAGRGPEKLFF. The chain couples TRBV29-1 to TRBJ1-4, with TRBD1 matching 8 bases. V trimming: 7 bases; J trimming: 8 bases; junction bases outside the gene matches: 6. CDR1 is SQVTM and CDR2 is ANQGSEA in the germline V gene. The CDR3 is made up of 12 amino acids.

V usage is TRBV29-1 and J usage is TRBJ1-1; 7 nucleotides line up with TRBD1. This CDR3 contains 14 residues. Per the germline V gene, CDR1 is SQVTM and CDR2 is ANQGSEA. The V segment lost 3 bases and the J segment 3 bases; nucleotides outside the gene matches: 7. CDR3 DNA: TGCAGCGTTGACCCGACAGGGTTGGACACTGAAGCTTTCTTT. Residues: CSVDPTGLDTEAFF.

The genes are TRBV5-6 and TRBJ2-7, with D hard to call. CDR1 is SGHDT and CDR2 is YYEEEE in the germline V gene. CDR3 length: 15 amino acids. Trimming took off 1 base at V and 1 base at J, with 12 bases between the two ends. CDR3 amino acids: CASSLLAPNSYEQYF. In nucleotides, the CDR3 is TGTGCCAGCAGCTTGTTGGCACCGAATTCCTACGAGCAGTACTTC.

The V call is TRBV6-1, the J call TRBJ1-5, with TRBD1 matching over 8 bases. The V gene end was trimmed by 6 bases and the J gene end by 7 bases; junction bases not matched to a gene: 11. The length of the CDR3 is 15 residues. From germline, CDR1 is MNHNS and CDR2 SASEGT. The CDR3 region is CASRGEQGARQPQHF. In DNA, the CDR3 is TGTGCCAGCAGGGGGGAGCAGGGGGCCAGACAGCCCCAGCATTTT.

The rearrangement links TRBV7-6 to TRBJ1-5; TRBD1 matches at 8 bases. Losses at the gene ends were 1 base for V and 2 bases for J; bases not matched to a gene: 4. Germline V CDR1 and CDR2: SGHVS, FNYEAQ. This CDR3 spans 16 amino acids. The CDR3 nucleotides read TGTGCCAGCAGCTTAGGGACAGGGATAGGCAATCAGCCCCAGCATTTT. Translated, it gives CASSLGTGIGNQPQHF.

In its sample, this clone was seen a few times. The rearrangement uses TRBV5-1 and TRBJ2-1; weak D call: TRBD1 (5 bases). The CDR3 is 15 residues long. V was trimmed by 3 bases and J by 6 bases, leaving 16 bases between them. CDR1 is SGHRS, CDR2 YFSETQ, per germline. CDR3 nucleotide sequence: TGCGCCAGCAGCTCTCAAGGACATTCCCCCAATGAGCAGTTCTTC. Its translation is CASSSQGHSPNEQFF.

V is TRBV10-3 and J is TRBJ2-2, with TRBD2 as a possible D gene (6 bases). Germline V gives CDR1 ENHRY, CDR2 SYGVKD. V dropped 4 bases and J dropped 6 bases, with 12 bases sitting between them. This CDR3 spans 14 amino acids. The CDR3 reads CAISAGRMAGELFF. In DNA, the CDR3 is TGTGCCATCAGTGCAGGGAGGATGGCCGGGGAGCTGTTTTTT.

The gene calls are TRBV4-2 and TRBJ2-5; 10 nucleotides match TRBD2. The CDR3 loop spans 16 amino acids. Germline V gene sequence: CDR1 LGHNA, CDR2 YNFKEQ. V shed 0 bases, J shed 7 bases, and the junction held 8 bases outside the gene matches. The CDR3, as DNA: TGTGCCAGCAGCCAAGATGGTGGAGCGGGGGGGCCGACCCAGTACTTC. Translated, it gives CASSQDGGAGGPTQYF.

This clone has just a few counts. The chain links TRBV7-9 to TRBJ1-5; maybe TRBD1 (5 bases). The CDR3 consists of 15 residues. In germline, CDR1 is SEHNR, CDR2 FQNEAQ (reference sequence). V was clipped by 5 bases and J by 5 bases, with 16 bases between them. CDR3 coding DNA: TGTGCCAGCAGCGCTGGACATTTTGGGGATCAGCCCCAGCATTTT. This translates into CASSAGHFGDQPQHF.

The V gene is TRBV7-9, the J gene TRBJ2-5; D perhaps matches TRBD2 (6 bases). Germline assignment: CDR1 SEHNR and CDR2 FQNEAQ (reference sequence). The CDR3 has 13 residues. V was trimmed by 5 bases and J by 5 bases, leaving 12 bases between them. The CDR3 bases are TGTGCCAGCAGCGATCCGGGAGCCGAGACCCAGTACTTC. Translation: CASSDPGAETQYF.

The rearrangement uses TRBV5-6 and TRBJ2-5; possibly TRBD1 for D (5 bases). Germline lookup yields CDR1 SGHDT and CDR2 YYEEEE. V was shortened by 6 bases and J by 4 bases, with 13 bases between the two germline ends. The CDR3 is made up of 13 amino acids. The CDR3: CASTWGHGETQYF. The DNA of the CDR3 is TGTGCCAGCACCTGGGGCCATGGAGAGACCCAGTACTTC.

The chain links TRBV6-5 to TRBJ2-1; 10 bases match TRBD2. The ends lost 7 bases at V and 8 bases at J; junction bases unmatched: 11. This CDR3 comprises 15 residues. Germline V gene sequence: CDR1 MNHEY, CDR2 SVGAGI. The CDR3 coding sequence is TGTGCCAGCATAACGACTAGCGGGTCTAGGGATGAGCAGTTCTTC. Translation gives CASITTSGSRDEQFF.